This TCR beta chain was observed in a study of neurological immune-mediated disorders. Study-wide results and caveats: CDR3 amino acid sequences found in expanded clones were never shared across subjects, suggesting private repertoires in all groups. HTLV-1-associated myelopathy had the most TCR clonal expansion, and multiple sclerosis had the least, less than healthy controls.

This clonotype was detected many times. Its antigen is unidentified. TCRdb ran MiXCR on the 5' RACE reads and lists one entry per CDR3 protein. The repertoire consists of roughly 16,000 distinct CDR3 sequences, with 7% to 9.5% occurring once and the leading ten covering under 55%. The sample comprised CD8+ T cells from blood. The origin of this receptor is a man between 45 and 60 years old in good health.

The DNA of the CDR3 is TGTGCCAGCAGCAAATCTCGGGGGGCTCTTGGCTATGGCTACACCTTC. Translated: CASSKSRGALGYGYTF. The chain has TRBV21-1 and TRBJ1-2; whether TRBD1, the table's D call, matches the DNA was not checked. TRBV21-1 is marked as a pseudogene. This CDR3 comprises 16 residues.